A selection of T cell receptor beta chains follows, all from one sample in a study of blood T cell repertoires in COVID-19. Clones were read by immunoSEQ multiplex PCR, and TCRdb kept only the in-frame ones, dropping some. The table shows almost 400,000 clones, with more than 75% occurring only once. Sample: PBMCs or T cells enriched from blood (not recorded which). The receptors here all came from a woman aged 25 to 39 with acute COVID-19. Both conserved end residues are part of each CDR3. D genes are given only for firm matches. Clone size appears in some rows only: once, few, many, or a class for an expanded clone.

TRBD1 TRBJ1-3 NA TRBV4-1 TGCGCCAGCAGCCAAGACGCAGGGGGCGATCGGGCGGCGGGAAACACCATATATTTT CASSQDAGGDRAAGNTIYF
TRBD1 TRBJ2-6 NA TRBV4-1 TGCGCCAGCATGGACAGGGTCGACTCTGGGGCCAACGTCCTGACTTTC CASMDRVDSGANVLTF
TRBD1 TRBJ2-7 NA TRBV27 TGTGCCATACGGCGGTTCTACAGGGGAGCCTACGAGCAGTACTTC CAIRRFYRGAYEQYF
TRBD1 TRBJ1-1 NA TRBV5-1 TGCGCCAGCAGCTACTACAGGGGGCCCACTGAAGCTTTCTTT CASSYYRGPTEAFF
TRBD2 TRBJ2-1 NA TRBV5-4 TGTGCCAGCAGCTTGGCCGGACTAGCGGGGGCCAACTACAATGAGCAGTTCTTC CASSLAGLAGANYNEQFF
TRBD1 TRBJ2-3 NA TRBV6-4 TGTGCCAGCAGTGACGGACAGGGGGCAGATACGCAGTATTTT CASSDGQGADTQYF
NA TRBJ1-2 NA TRBV6-6 TGTGCCAGCAGTTACGGGTCAGGGGAAGATGGCTACACCTTC CASSYGSGEDGYTF
NA TRBJ1-2 NA TRBV7-9 TGTGCCAGCAGCTTAGAATCAGGCCGTAACTATGGCTACACCTTC CASSLESGRNYGYTF
NA TRBJ2-7 NA TRBV7-9 TGTGCCAGCAGCTTTCAGGGAAACGAGCAGTACTTC CASSFQGNEQYF
NA TRBJ2-1 few TRBV6-6 TGTGCCAGCAGTTATGGGCAGGGGGGAAATGAGCAGTTCTTC CASSYGQGGNEQFF
NA TRBJ2-7 NA TRBV6-5 TGTGCCAGCAGAACAGGGCTGGGCTACGAGCAGTACTTC CASRTGLGYEQYF
TRBD2 TRBJ2-1 once TRBV5-1 TGCGCCAGCAACAATCTAGCGGGGGGACCCAATGAGCAGTTCTTC CASNNLAGGPNEQFF
NA TRBJ2-7 NA TRBV27 TGTGCCAGCAGTTTGGGGGGTCTTTCCTACGAGCAGTACTTC CASSLGGLSYEQYF
NA TRBJ1-6 NA TRBV5-1 TGCGCCAGCAGCCCTCGGCCGGAGCCGGGTTCACCCCTCCACTTT CASSPRPEPGSPLHF
TRBD1 TRBJ1-2 NA TRBV9 TGTGCCAGCAGGGGGGACAGGGGCGGTGGCTACACCTTC CASRGDRGGGYTF
NA TRBJ2-2 NA TRBV7-3 TGTGCCAGCAGCTTACGTGGGAGTACCGGGGAGCTGTTTTTT CASSLRGSTGELFF
NA TRBJ1-2 NA TRBV9 TGTGCCAGCAGCGTAGAGGACTCAGGCCCTGGCTACACCTTC CASSVEDSGPGYTF
NA TRBJ1-2 NA TRBV19 TGTGCCAGTATGGCAAGAGGGAGAGCTAACTATGGCTACACCTTC CASMARGRANYGYTF
NA TRBJ2-2 NA TRBV6-5 TGTGCCAGCAGTATTGACGGGGGAAACACCGGGGAGCTGTTTTTT CASSIDGGNTGELFF
TRBD2 TRBJ2-1 NA TRBV6-2/TRBV6-3 TGTGCCAGCAGTTCTGGGACTAGCGGGGGGGCCATCTACAATGAGCAGTTCTTC CASSSGTSGGAIYNEQFF
TRBD1 TRBJ1-4 NA TRBV6-2/TRBV6-3 TGTGCCAGCAGTTACGGCGACAGGGGTTCTAATGAAAAACTGTTTTTT CASSYGDRGSNEKLFF
TRBD1 TRBJ1-2 NA TRBV27 TGTGCCAGCAGTTTCGGCAGGGGGTATGGCTACACCTTC CASSFGRGYGYTF
NA TRBJ1-1 NA TRBV5-6 TGTGCCAGCAGCTTATCGCCTCGGGATAACACTGAAGCTTTCTTT CASSLSPRDNTEAFF
TRBD1 TRBJ1-1 NA TRBV5-1 TGCGCCAGCACGACAGGGACAGGGTTACTGAACACTGAAGCTTTCTTT CASTTGTGLLNTEAFF
TRBD1 TRBJ1-3 NA TRBV29-1 TGCAGCGGGGGAGGGACAGGGCTAGGAAACACCATATATTTT CSGGGTGLGNTIYF
NA TRBJ2-7 NA TRBV5-4 TGTGCCAGCAGCCCGGCAACAGGAATCTCCTACGAGCAGTACTTC CASSPATGISYEQYF
TRBD1 TRBJ1-5 NA TRBV7-2 TGTGCCAGCAGCTTAGGGGCCGGGACAGGGGCCAATCAGCCCCAGCATTTT CASSLGAGTGANQPQHF
NA TRBJ2-3 NA TRBV5-1 TGCGCCAGCAGCTTGCCCCCCAGGGGAAGCACAGATACGCAGTATTTT CASSLPPRGSTDTQYF
NA TRBJ1-5 NA TRBV6-5 TGTGCCAGCAGCCGGGGGTTTGGGGCGGGTCAGCCCCAGCATTTT CASSRGFGAGQPQHF
TRBD1 TRBJ1-5 NA TRBV10-3 TGTGCCATCGGGACAGTGGATCAGCCCCAGCATTTT CAIGTVDQPQHF
TRBD1 TRBJ1-3 NA TRBV7-3 TGTGCCAGCAGCCAACGGGACAGGGGTTCGTTCTCTGGAAACACCATATATTTT CASSQRDRGSFSGNTIYF
NA TRBJ1-5 NA TRBV2 TGTGCCAGCGGGCGGTGGGCCCCCCAACTAGGCAATCAGCCCCAGCATTTT CASGRWAPQLGNQPQHF
TRBD2 TRBJ2-3 once TRBV6-5 TGTGCCAGCAGTTCCCATAGCGGGGGGAGAGCAGATACGCAGTATTTT CASSSHSGGRADTQYF
NA TRBJ1-1 NA TRBV7-9 TGTGCCAGCAGCTCCTCGAGAGGGCGGAACACTGAAGCTTTCTTT CASSSSRGRNTEAFF
NA TRBJ2-3 NA TRBV24-1 TGTGCCACCCAAGGGACTTCCCACGGATCAAACACAGATACGCAGTATTTT CATQGTSHGSNTDTQYF
TRBD2 TRBJ2-5 NA TRBV7-2 TGTGCCAGCAGCTTAGGGTTGTTCGGCGGGGGAATAGGAGAGACCCAGTACTTC CASSLGLFGGGIGETQYF
TRBD1 TRBJ2-3 NA TRBV2 TGTGCCAGCAGTGATGCCTCCGGGACAGGGGGATTGTGGACAGATACGCAGTATTTT CASSDASGTGGLWTDTQYF
TRBD2 TRBJ2-1 NA TRBV7-9 TGTGCCACCGGACTAGCGGGGGCCGAGCAGTTCTTC CATGLAGAEQFF
NA TRBJ1-2 NA TRBV7-2 TGTGCCAGCAGCTTAGGACAGTATGGCTACACCTTC CASSLGQYGYTF
TRBD1 TRBJ1-6 NA TRBV19 TGTGCCAGTAGTATGGGACAGGGAATCTTTTCACCCCTCCACTTT CASSMGQGIFSPLHF
NA TRBJ2-3 NA TRBV6-5 TGTGCCAGCAGTTACTCCAGTCTAGATTGGACAGATACGCAGTATTTT CASSYSSLDWTDTQYF
NA TRBJ1-5 NA TRBV5-1 TGCGCCAGCAGCTTGCCGGGGTACGAATTGGGCAATCAGCCCCAGCATTTT CASSLPGYELGNQPQHF
NA TRBJ2-7 NA TRBV6-5 TGTGCCAGCAAAATGTCCGGGGCCTACGAGCAGTACTTC CASKMSGAYEQYF
TRBD1 TRBJ2-1 NA TRBV5-1 TGCGCCAGCAGCCGGCCGGGGCCTGGGACAGGGGGCAGCCCTTCCTCCTACAATGAGCAGTTCTTC CASSRPGPGTGGSPSSYNEQFF